This T cell receptor beta chain was identified during a study of blood T cell repertoires in COVID-19. Study as a whole: PBMCs, B-cell-depleted T cells, or T cells provided the cDNA or gDNA that made up the material.

TCRdb's table, derived via immunoSEQ multiplex PCR, lists solely in-frame clones and lacks some. The sample records a few hundred thousand clones, roughly nine tenths being singletons. For this clone: In the same sample, other DNA sequences code for this CDR3.

The clonotype originates from a middle-aged man with acute or convalescent COVID-19. Source material: peripheral blood.

The CDR3 DNA is TGTGCCAGCAGTTTAACGGGCAATGAGCAGTTCTTC. Protein: CASSLTGNEQFF. The chain uses TRBV28 and TRBJ2-1, with no clear D. The germline CDR1 and CDR2 sequences are MDHEN and SYDVKM. There are 12 residues in the CDR3. The germline V and J ends were trimmed by 2 bases and 6 bases, with 5 bases remaining between them.